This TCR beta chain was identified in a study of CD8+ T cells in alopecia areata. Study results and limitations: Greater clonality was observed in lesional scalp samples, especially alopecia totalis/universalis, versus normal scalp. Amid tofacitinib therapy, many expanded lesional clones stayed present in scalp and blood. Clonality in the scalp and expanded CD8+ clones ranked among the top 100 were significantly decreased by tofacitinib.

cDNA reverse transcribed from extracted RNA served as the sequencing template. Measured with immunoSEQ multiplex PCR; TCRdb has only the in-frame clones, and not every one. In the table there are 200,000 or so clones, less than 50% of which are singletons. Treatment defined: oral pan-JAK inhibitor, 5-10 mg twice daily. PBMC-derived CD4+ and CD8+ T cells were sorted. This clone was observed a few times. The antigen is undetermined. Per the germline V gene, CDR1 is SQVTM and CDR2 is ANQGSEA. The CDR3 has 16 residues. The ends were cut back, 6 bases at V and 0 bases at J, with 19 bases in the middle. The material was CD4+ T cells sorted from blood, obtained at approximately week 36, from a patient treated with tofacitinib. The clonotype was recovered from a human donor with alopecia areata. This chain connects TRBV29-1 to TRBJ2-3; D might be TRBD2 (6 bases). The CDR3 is CSVQAPSVRSTDTQYF. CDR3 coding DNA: TGCAGCGTCCAAGCCCCTAGCGTCAGGAGCACAGATACGCAGTATTTT.